Listed below are T cell receptor beta chains from one sample, sequenced in a study of vaccination effects on CD4 cells after COVID-19. Profiled with immunoSEQ multiplex PCR; TCRdb holds only in-frame clones, not every one. The sample has 11,000 to 15,000 clones; 76% are singletons. Their specific antigens are unknown. This specimen consisted of CD4+ T cells from PBMCs cultured with HCoV-229E spike peptides, obtained before COVID-19 vaccination. Every receptor here comes from a human donor who received a COVID-19 vaccine. Each CDR3 is given with its conserved first and last residue. D genes are given only for firm matches. The listing skips clone size in some rows; elsewhere it reads once, few, many or a size class.

DNA: TGTGCTAGTGGTTTGGCCCAGGGGCCCCACCTGAGCACTGAAGCTTTCTTT; CDR3: CASGLAQGPHLSTEAFF; D: .; J: TRBJ1-1; V: TRBV12-5; size: .
DNA: TGTGCCAGCAGTTGGGTAAGGGCCGCGGGCCGGAGGAACACTGAAGCTTTCTTT; CDR3: CASSWVRAAGRRNTEAFF; D: .; J: TRBJ1-1; V: TRBV6-2/TRBV6-3; size: .
DNA: TGTGCCATCACTAGGACTAGCGGCTACAATGAGCAGTTCTTC; CDR3: CAITRTSGYNEQFF; D: TRBD2; J: TRBJ2-1; V: TRBV10-3; size: .
DNA: TGTGCCAGCAGTGACTTTCCCCTGGACAGGCCCTCTGGAAACACCATATATTTT; CDR3: CASSDFPLDRPSGNTIYF; D: TRBD1; J: TRBJ1-3; V: TRBV6-4; size: .
DNA: TGTGCCAGTAGCCAAGCGGCCCAGGGGATAGACTATGGCTACACCTTC; CDR3: CASSQAAQGIDYGYTF; D: .; J: TRBJ1-2; V: TRBV19; size: .
DNA: TGTGCCAGCAGTGGGAATTCACCCCTCCACTTT; CDR3: CASSGNSPLHF; D: .; J: TRBJ1-6; V: TRBV6-1; size: .
DNA: TGTGCCAGCAGTGCCATAGACCCGGCACGGGACACTGAAGCTTTCTTT; CDR3: CASSAIDPARDTEAFF; D: .; J: TRBJ1-1; V: TRBV25-1; size: .
DNA: TGTGCCAGCAGCGCAGCGGGGGGGACCTCGGAGGCCCAGTACTTC; CDR3: CASSAAGGTSEAQYF; D: TRBD2; J: TRBJ2-5; V: TRBV11-2; size: .
DNA: TGTGCCAGCGGTCAAACTAGCGGATATTACAATGAGCAGTTCTTC; CDR3: CASGQTSGYYNEQFF; D: TRBD2; J: TRBJ2-1; V: TRBV7-8; size: .
DNA: TGTGCCACCAGCGCAGGGCGGACTGAAGCTTTCTTT; CDR3: CATSAGRTEAFF; D: .; J: TRBJ1-1; V: TRBV15; size: .
DNA: TGTGCCAGCAGCCAAGTAGGAGGGGGGGCAAGCGAGCAGTACTTC; CDR3: CASSQVGGGASEQYF; D: .; J: TRBJ2-7; V: TRBV3-1/TRBV3-2; size: .
DNA: TGTGCCAGCAGTCACGGCGGCAGTGTACATAATTCACCCCTCCACTTT; CDR3: CASSHGGSVHNSPLHF; D: .; J: TRBJ1-6; V: TRBV5-4; size: .
DNA: TGTGCCAGCAGTCTAGCGGGGGGGCGATACAATGAGCAGTTCTTC; CDR3: CASSLAGGRYNEQFF; D: TRBD2; J: TRBJ2-1; V: TRBV7-2; size: .
DNA: TGCGCCAGCAGCGCGGGAGGGGGCCGCTACTATGGCTACACCTTC; CDR3: CASSAGGGRYYGYTF; D: TRBD1; J: TRBJ1-2; V: TRBV5-1; size: few
DNA: TGTGCCACCAGTGATTCGAGGGGGGGGTACGAGCAGTACTTC; CDR3: CATSDSRGGYEQYF; D: .; J: TRBJ2-7; V: TRBV24-1; size: .
DNA: TGTGCCAGTACCCTGGGACAGGGACCCTATGGCTACACCTTC; CDR3: CASTLGQGPYGYTF; D: TRBD1; J: TRBJ1-2; V: TRBV19; size: few